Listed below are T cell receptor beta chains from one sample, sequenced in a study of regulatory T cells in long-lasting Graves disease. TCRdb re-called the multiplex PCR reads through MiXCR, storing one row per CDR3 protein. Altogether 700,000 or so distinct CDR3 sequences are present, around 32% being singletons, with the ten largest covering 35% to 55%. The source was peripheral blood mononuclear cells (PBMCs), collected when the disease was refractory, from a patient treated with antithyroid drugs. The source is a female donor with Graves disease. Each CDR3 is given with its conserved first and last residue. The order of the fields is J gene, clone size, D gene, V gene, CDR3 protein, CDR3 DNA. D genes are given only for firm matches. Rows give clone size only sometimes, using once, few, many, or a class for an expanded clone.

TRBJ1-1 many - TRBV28 CASSKAENTEAFF TGTGCCAGCAGTAAGGCTGAGAACACTGAAGCTTTCTTT
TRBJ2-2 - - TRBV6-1 CASVGLSNTGELFF TGTGCCAGCGTCGGACTATCTAACACCGGGGAGCTGTTTTTT
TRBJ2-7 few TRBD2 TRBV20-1 CSASLGLAGGPKTYEQYF TGCAGTGCTAGCCTGGGACTAGCGGGAGGGCCAAAGACCTACGAGCAGTACTTC
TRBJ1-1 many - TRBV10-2 CASRGMGDVGNAEAFF TGCGCCAGCAGGGGGATGGGTGACGTGGGGAACGCTGAAGCTTTCTTT
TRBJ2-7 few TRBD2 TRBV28 CASSFRRTSGVYEQYF TGTGCCAGCAGTTTCCGAAGGACTAGCGGCGTCTACGAGCAGTACTTC
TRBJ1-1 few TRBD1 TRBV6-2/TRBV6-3 CASSYQGANTEAFF TGTGCCAGCAGTTACCAGGGGGCGAACACTGAAGCTTTCTTT
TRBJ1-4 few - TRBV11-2 CASSLERVSNEKLFF TGTGCCAGCAGCTTAGAGAGGGTTTCGAATGAAAAACTGTTTTTT
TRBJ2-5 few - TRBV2 CASSGHQGTQYF TGTGCCAGCAGTGGGCACCAAGGGACCCAGTACTTC
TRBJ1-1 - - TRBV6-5 CASSYSSTLRVNTEAFF TGTGCCAGCAGTTACTCTTCAACACTTCGGGTGAACACTGAAGCTTTCTTT
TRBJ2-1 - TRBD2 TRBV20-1 CSGSGTSGRHNEQFF TGCAGTGGCTCCGGGACTAGTGGCAGACACAATGAGCAGTTCTTC
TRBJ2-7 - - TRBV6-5 CASSYSGGATEQYF TGTGCCAGCAGTTACTCGGGGGGTGCCACCGAGCAGTACTTC
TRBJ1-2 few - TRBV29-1 CSVEDSGRNYGYTF TGCAGCGTTGAAGATTCAGGCAGGAACTATGGCTACACCTTC
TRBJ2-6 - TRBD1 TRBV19 CASTRTGAGANVLTF TGTGCCAGTACCAGGACAGGGGCTGGGGCCAACGTCCTGACTTTC
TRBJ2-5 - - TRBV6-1 CASRNQGTETQYF TGTGCCAGCAGGAATCAGGGAACTGAGACCCAGTACTTC
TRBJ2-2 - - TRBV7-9 CASSYDTGELFF TGTGCCAGCAGCTACGACACCGGGGAGCTGTTTTTT
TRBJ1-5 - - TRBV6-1 CASSERRISNQPQHF TGTGCCAGCAGTGAAAGGCGAATTAGCAATCAGCCCCAGCATTTT
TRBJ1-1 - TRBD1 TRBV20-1 CSAPDRGNAEAFF TGCAGTGCCCCGGACAGGGGGAATGCTGAAGCTTTCTTT
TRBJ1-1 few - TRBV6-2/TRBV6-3 CASSYSGGSKAFF TGTGCCAGCAGTTACTCAGGAGGAAGTAAAGCTTTCTTT
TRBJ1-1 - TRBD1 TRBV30 CAWRRKGANTEAFF TGTGCCTGGAGGCGAAAGGGGGCGAACACTGAAGCTTTCTTT
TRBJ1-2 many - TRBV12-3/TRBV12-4 CASRNPGRYGYTF TGTGCCAGCCGGAACCCCGGGCGCTATGGCTACACCTTC
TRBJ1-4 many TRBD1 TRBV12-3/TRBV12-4 CASSPGQGVEKLFF TGTGCCAGCAGTCCGGGACAGGGAGTTGAAAAACTGTTTTTT
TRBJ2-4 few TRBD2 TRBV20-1 CSAKPSGLAKNIQYF TGCAGTGCCAAGCCTAGCGGATTAGCCAAAAACATTCAGTACTTC
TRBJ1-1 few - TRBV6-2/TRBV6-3 CASRDMNTEAFF TGTGCCAGCCGAGACATGAACACTGAAGCTTTCTTT
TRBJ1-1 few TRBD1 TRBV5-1 CASSPGTGMGEAFF TGCGCCAGCAGCCCTGGGACAGGGATGGGTGAAGCTTTCTTT
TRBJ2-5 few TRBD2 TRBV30 CAWRPGGERRETQYF TGTGCCTGGAGGCCCGGGGGGGAGCGTAGAGAGACCCAGTACTTC
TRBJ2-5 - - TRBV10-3 CASGVGGDQYF TGTGCCAGCGGGGTGGGTGGGGACCAGTACTTC
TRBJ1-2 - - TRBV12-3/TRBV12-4 CASSFVGDGYTF TGTGCCAGCAGTTTCGTAGGAGATGGCTACACCTTC
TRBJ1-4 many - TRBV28 CASSSPGLKLFF TGTGCCAGCAGTTCGCCGGGACTAAAACTGTTTTTT
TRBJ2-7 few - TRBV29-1 CSVRQAWYEQYF TGCAGCGTTCGTCAGGCCTGGTACGAGCAGTACTTC
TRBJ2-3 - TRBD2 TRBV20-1 CSATGLAGCTDTQYF TGCAGTGCTACCGGACTAGCGGGTTGCACAGATACGCAGTATTTT
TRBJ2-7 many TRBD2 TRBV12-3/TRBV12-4 CASSLSAGTYEQYF TGTGCCAGCAGTTTATCAGCGGGGACCTACGAGCAGTACTTC
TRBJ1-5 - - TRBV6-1 CATCGGSDQPQHF TGTGCCACCTGCGGCGGCTCGGATCAGCCCCAGCATTTT
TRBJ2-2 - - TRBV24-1 CATSDPWGGELFF TGTGCCACCAGTGATCCCTGGGGCGGGGAGCTGTTTTTT
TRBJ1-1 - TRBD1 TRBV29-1 CSVEGTFQGDSDTEAFF TGCAGCGTTGAAGGCACTTTCCAGGGGGATTCGGACACTGAAGCTTTCTTT
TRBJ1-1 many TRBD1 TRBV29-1 CSVAGQSRMNTEAFF TGCAGCGTTGCGGGACAGAGCAGGATGAACACTGAAGCTTTCTTT
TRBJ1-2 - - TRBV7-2 CASSPQLANYGYTF TGTGCCAGCAGCCCCCAGTTAGCTAACTATGGCTACACCTTC
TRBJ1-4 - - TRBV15 CATSRVGTGRGNEKLFF TGTGCCACCAGCAGAGTCGGCACAGGGAGGGGGAATGAAAAACTGTTTTTT
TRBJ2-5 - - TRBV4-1 CASSQDLDGPETQYF TGCGCCAGCAGCCAAGATTTGGACGGCCCCGAGACCCAGTACTTC
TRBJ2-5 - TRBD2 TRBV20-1 CSASSLAGFQETQYF TGCAGTGCTAGTAGCCTAGCGGGTTTCCAAGAGACCCAGTACTTC
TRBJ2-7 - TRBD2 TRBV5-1 CASSLEPTSGSYEQYF TGCGCCAGCAGCTTGGAACCTACTAGCGGCTCCTACGAGCAGTACTTC
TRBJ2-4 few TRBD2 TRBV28 CASSYRASGRAGIQYF TGTGCCAGCAGTTATCGGGCTAGCGGGAGGGCGGGCATTCAGTACTTC
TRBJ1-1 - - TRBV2 CASSEYFGGNTEAFF TGTGCCAGCAGTGAGTACTTTGGGGGAAACACTGAAGCTTTCTTT
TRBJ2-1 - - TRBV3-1 CASTQGQYNEQFF TGTGCCAGCACCCAAGGGCAGTACAATGAGCAGTTCTTC